These T cell receptor beta chains were read from a single sample in a study of Ad26.COV2.S vaccination and SARS-CoV-2 variants. Sequencing used immunoSEQ multiplex PCR; TCRdb keeps in-frame clones, though not all of them. The sample records roughly 330,000 clones, about 90% being singletons. This material consisted of peripheral blood, taken in a trial of Ad26.COV2.S vaccine versus placebo. Receptors were obtained from a person between 18 and 65 years old who received the Ad26.COV2.S COVID-19 vaccine or a placebo. CDR3s include the opening cysteine and the closing phenylalanine or tryptophan. The order of the fields is J gene, V gene, CDR3 protein.

TRBJ1-2,TRBV15,CATSREPENRFYGYTF
TRBJ2-5,TRBV9,CASSASGTGKSYQETQYF
TRBJ1-1,TRBV19,CASRPTGAAPNTEAFF
TRBJ1-2,TRBV3-1/TRBV3-2,CASSPGTGNGYTF
TRBJ2-2,TRBV7-9,CASSSSLVAGELFF
TRBJ1-4,TRBV30,CAWTPTGSYEKLFF
TRBJ2-1,TRBV7-9,CASSLKYSGGTYNEQFF
TRBJ2-1,TRBV18,CASSPPGLADNEQFF
TRBJ2-3,TRBV7-2,CASSLTSGPDTQYF
TRBJ2-3,TRBV30,CAWSVSAGGARLYF
TRBJ2-2,TRBV18,CASSLNTGELFF
TRBJ2-1,TRBV2,CASKSSRTSGRASYNEQFF
TRBJ1-1,TRBV2,CASSTRKGGNTEAFF
TRBJ1-4,TRBV3-1/TRBV3-2,CASSQVRGATNEKLFF
TRBJ2-3,TRBV11-2,CASSSLPGEGSTDTQYF
TRBJ2-7,TRBV12-3/TRBV12-4,CASRSGTRREQYF
TRBJ2-1,TRBV6-2/TRBV6-3,CASSYSWVAVGDEQFF
TRBJ2-5,TRBV6-6,CASSSQRGGGETQYF
TRBJ1-1,TRBV6-5,CASSYGGWNTEAFF
TRBJ1-1,TRBV27,CASSLGSGLGNTEAFF
TRBJ2-1,TRBV7-6,CASSQYGRDYNEQFF
TRBJ1-2,TRBV4-3,CASSPSRPAYGYTF
TRBJ1-1,TRBV7-6,CASSLDRGTEAFF
TRBJ1-1,TRBV28,CAAQGVGTGRTEAFF
TRBJ2-3,TRBV18,CASSLQEASTDTQYF
TRBJ1-2,TRBV6-2/TRBV6-3,CASSRMNYGYTF
TRBJ2-1,TRBV5-6,CASSLVGGSYNEQFF
TRBJ1-2,TRBV7-9,CASSPDYGYTF
TRBJ1-6,TRBV27,CASSLSAGWPLHF
TRBJ1-1,TRBV9,CASSAPRMENTEAFF
TRBJ2-3,TRBV5-4,CASSFEGNTDTQYF
TRBJ1-6,TRBV9,CASSVGQDISPLHF
TRBJ1-1,TRBV19,CASSRQGAWTEAFF
TRBJ1-1,TRBV13,CASSYMNTEAFF
TRBJ1-1,TRBV19,CASSISGLGAFF
TRBJ2-5,TRBV10-1,CASSTGAEETQYF
TRBJ2-2,TRBV9,CASRRGTGELFF
TRBJ2-2,TRBV6-5,CASRLGGNTGELFF
TRBJ1-1,TRBV6-4,CASKNRGDGTEAFF
TRBJ2-3,TRBV9,CASSRDGSLDTQYF
TRBJ1-2,TRBV6-6,CASKGEADNYGYTF